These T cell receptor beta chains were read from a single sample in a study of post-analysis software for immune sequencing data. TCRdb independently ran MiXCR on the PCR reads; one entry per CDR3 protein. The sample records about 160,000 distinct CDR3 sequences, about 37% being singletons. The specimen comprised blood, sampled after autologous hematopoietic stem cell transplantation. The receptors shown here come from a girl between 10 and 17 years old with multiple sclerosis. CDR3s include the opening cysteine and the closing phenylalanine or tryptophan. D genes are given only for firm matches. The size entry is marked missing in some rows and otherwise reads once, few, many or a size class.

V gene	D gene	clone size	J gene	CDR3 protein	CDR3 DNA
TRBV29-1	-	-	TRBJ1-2	CSVDAVGTMHYGYTF	TGCAGCGTTGACGCCGTGGGGACTATGCACTATGGCTACACCTTC
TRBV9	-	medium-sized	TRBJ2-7	CASSVSSKAVPYEQYF	TGTGCCAGCAGCGTCTCCTCAAAGGCTGTACCCTACGAGCAGTACTTC
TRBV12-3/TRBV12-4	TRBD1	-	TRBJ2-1	CASSLAVRDRGLGAYNEQFF	TGTGCCAGCAGTTTAGCGGTGCGGGACAGGGGGCTTGGGGCCTACAATGAGCAGTTCTTC
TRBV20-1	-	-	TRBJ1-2	CSAPPRKVSNYGYTF	TGCAGTGCTCCTCCCCGGAAAGTCTCTAACTATGGCTACACCTTC
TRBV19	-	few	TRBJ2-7	CASSIGGPPGYEQYF	TGTGCCAGTAGTATTGGAGGTCCTCCGGGCTACGAGCAGTACTTC
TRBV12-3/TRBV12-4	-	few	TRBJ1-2	CASSFIRSYGYTF	TGTGCCAGCAGTTTTATCCGCAGCTATGGCTACACCTTC
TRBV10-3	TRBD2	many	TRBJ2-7	CAISPGSGRTYEQYF	TGTGCCATCAGTCCAGGTAGCGGGAGAACGTACGAGCAGTACTTC
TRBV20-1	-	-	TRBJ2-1	CSAGKSGYYNEQFF	TGCAGTGCCGGGAAGAGCGGCTACTACAATGAGCAGTTCTTC
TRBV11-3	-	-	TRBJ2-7	CASSLRGQGAYEQYF	TGTGCCAGCAGCTTACGGGGGCAGGGGGCCTACGAGCAGTACTTC
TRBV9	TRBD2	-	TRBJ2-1	CASSVTPRENNEQFF	TGTGCCAGCAGCGTAACCCCGCGGGAGAACAATGAGCAGTTCTTC
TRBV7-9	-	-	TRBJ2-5	CASSLGSRGKTQYF	TGTGCCAGCAGCTTGGGAAGCAGGGGAAAGACCCAGTACTTC
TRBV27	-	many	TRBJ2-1	CASSLSWTNNEQFF	TGTGCCAGCAGTTTATCGTGGACCAACAATGAGCAGTTCTTC
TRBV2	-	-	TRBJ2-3	CASRPGPDYTQYF	TGTGCCAGCAGGCCGGGCCCGGATTATACGCAGTATTTT
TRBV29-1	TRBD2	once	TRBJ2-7	CSVGRTSAEQYF	TGCAGCGTTGGAAGGACTAGCGCCGAGCAGTACTTC
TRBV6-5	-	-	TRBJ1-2	CASIGPAGGYTF	TGTGCCAGCATTGGGCCGGCGGGGGGCTACACCTTC
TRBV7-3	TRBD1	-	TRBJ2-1	CASSLLGQGNEQFF	TGTGCCAGCAGCTTACTGGGACAGGGCAATGAGCAGTTCTTC
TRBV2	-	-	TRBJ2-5	CASSDRLVVGTQYF	TGTGCCAGCAGTGATCGGCTAGTAGTGGGGACCCAGTACTTC
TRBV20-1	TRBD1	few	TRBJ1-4	CSAVLTGPWDEKLFF	TGCAGTGCTGTACTGACAGGGCCTTGGGATGAAAAACTGTTTTTT
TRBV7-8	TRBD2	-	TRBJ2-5	CASSLRRLAGRTQYF	TGTGCCAGCAGCTTAAGACGACTAGCGGGGAGGACCCAGTACTTC
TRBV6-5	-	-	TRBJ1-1	CASSYSRVTEAFF	TGTGCCAGCAGTTACTCACGGGTAACTGAAGCTTTCTTT
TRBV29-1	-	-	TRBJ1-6	CSVRTADNSPLHF	TGCAGCGTCAGGACAGCTGATAATTCACCCCTCCACTTT
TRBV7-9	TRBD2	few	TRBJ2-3	CASSLGGDAQYF	TGTGCCAGCAGCTTGGGAGGGGATGCGCAGTATTTT
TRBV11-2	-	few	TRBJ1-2	CASSLGQINYGYTF	TGTGCCAGCAGCTTAGGACAGATTAACTATGGCTACACCTTC
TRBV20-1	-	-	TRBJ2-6	CSAAPRSGANVLTF	TGCAGTGCTGCACCTCGATCTGGGGCCAACGTCCTGACTTTC
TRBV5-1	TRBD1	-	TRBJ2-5	CASSPGQGRETQYF	TGCGCCAGCAGCCCTGGACAGGGGAGGGAGACCCAGTACTTC
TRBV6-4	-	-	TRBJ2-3	CASSDEARGATDTQYF	TGTGCCAGCAGTGACGAGGCCAGGGGGGCAACGGATACGCAGTATTTT
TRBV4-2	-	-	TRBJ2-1	CASSHDRRGSYNEQFF	TGTGCCAGCAGCCACGACCGGAGGGGCTCCTACAATGAGCAGTTCTTC
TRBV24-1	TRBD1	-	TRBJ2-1	CATSDPGQGGHNEQFF	TGTGCCACCAGTGATCCGGGACAGGGCGGCCACAATGAGCAGTTCTTC
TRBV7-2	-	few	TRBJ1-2	CASSLGEQMWYGYTF	TGTGCCAGCAGCTTAGGCGAACAGATGTGGTATGGCTACACCTTC
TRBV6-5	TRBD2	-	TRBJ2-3	CASTGGGGTQYF	TGTGCCAGTACGGGCGGGGGGGGTACGCAGTATTTT
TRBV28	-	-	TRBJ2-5	CASSLTGLKETQYF	TGTGCCAGCAGTTTGACGGGGCTTAAAGAGACCCAGTACTTC
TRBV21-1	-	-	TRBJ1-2	CASSKARDRTALYGYTF	TGTGCCAGCAGCAAAGCGCGAGATCGGACAGCCCTCTATGGCTACACCTTC
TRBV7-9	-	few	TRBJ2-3	CASSATRITSTDTQYF	TGTGCCAGCAGCGCAACCCGTATCACTAGCACAGATACGCAGTATTTT
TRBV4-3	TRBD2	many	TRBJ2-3	CASSQDWREGGTDTQYF	TGCGCCAGCAGCCAAGATTGGCGGGAGGGCGGCACAGATACGCAGTATTTT
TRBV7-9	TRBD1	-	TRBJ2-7	CASTAADRGRHEQYF	TGTGCCAGCACTGCCGCGGACAGGGGGCGTCACGAGCAGTACTTC
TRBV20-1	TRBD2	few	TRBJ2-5	CSARRTSGRPKETQYF	TGCAGTGCTAGGAGAACTAGCGGGAGGCCTAAAGAGACCCAGTACTTC
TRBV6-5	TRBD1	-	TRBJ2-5	CASSSRGHTNEQYF	TGTGCCAGCAGCTCTAGGGGGCATACCAATGAGCAGTACTTC